One sample yielded the 6 T cell receptor beta chains listed below, sequenced in a study of molecular identifiers for immune sequencing clone quantification. TCRdb fed the PCR reads into MiXCR, producing one record per CDR3 protein. The repertoire holds some 680,000 distinct CDR3 sequences, with about 25% as singletons. Specimen: naive CD8+ T cells from blood, with Jurkat cell RNA spiked in. Indicated subset: FACS-sorted CD8+CD4-CCR7+CD45RA+ naive T cells. These receptors were taken from a human donor in good health. Some libraries in this study had Jurkat cell RNA spiked in.

Notes on this clonotype: The junction shows a germline mismatch at one end, possibly a read error. The chain has TRBV6-5 and TRBJ1-2; tentative D call: TRBD1 (5 bases). The germline V gene encodes CDR1 MNHEY and CDR2 SVGAGI. CDR3 length equals 14 residues. CDR3 nucleotide sequence: TGTGCCAGCAGCCCCGCGGGGGGAAACTATGGCTACGCCTTC. Its protein is CASSPAGGNYGYAF.

The chain combines TRBV7-9 with TRBJ1-1; D unresolved. The CDR3 runs 15 residues. Germline CDR1 SEHNR, CDR2 FQNEAQ (reference sequence). V lost 5 bases and J 3 bases, leaving 16 bases between the germline ends. The CDR3 reads CASSPAVGSDTEAFF. CDR3 DNA: TGTGCCAGCAGCCCGGCGGTGGGGTCGGACACTGAAGCTTTCTTT. The whole variable domain, remainder taken from reference TRBV7-9 and TRBJ1-1, is DTGVSQNPRHKITKRGQNVTFRCDPISEHNRLYWYRQTLGQGPEFLTYFQNEAQLEKSRLLSDRFSAERPKGSFSTLEIQRTEQGDSAMYLCASSPAVGSDTEAFFGQGTRLTVV.

In its sample, this clonotype was seen many times. This chain uses TRBV5-1 with TRBJ2-5, with a tentative D call TRBD2 (6 bases). In germline, CDR1 is SGHRS, CDR2 YFSETQ. This CDR3 spans 15 amino acids. V was trimmed by 1 base and J by 2 bases, leaving 12 bases between them. CDR3 sequence (DNA): TGCGCCAGCAGCTTGTTTAGCGGAGGGCAAGAGACCCAGTACTTC. Translation gives CASSLFSGGQETQYF.

This clonotype was observed many times. This chain links TRBV6-1 with TRBJ2-3; 16 bases agree with TRBD2. The CDR3 loop spans 20 amino acids. The V and J ends lost 3 bases and 2 bases, in that order; junction bases with no gene match: 11. Germline V gives CDR1 MNHNS, CDR2 SASEGT. The CDR3 bases are TGTGCCAGCAGTGATGGGCCCCCGGGACTAGCGGGAGGGCCCACAGATACGCAGTATTTT. The encoded protein is CASSDGPPGLAGGPTDTQYF.

On this clonotype: A much larger clone differs by one base, so this may be a read error. The V and J genes are TRBV27 and TRBJ2-7; D not resolved. The CDR3 has 14 amino acids. Germline V gene lookup returns CDR1 MNHEY and CDR2 SMNVEV (reference sequence). CDR3 coding DNA: TGTGCCAGCAGTTTCTCCGTTGGTGCCTACGAGCAGCACTTC. Its protein product is CASSFSVGAYEQHF.

To note about this clonotype: A much larger clone lies one base from this, so it may be a read error. The chain combines TRBV5-8 with TRBJ1-5; tentatively, D is TRBD1 (6 bases). The CDR3 sequence is 14 residues long. Germline V gives CDR1 SGHTS, CDR2 YDEGEE. The CDR3 DNA reads as TGTGCCTGCAGCCCAAGGACAGCGAATCAGCCCCAGCATTTT. Translating gives CACSPRTANQPQHF.